This is a list of T cell receptor beta chains from one sample in a study of blood T cell repertoires in COVID-19. Sequencing used immunoSEQ multiplex PCR; TCRdb keeps in-frame clones, though not all of them. The sample shows roughly 150,000 clones, more than 65% of them seen only once. Sequenced: peripheral blood. The receptors were sampled from a man aged 70-80 years with active or convalescent COVID-19. CDR3s include the opening cysteine and the closing phenylalanine or tryptophan. A D gene is named only where the DNA matches it firmly. Some rows have no size entry. The others give once, few or many, or a class for an expanded clone.

CDR3 protein	CDR3 DNA	D gene	clone size	V gene	J gene
CASSYGLAGPYTGELFF	TGTGCCAGCAGTTACGGACTAGCGGGACCTTACACCGGGGAGCTGTTTTTT	TRBD2	NA	TRBV27	TRBJ2-2
CASSPANKGAGQPQHF	TGTGCCAGCTCACCAGCAAACAAGGGAGCGGGTCAGCCCCAGCATTTT	NA	NA	TRBV18	TRBJ1-5
CASSLSPQGISNQPQHF	TGTGCCAGCAGCTTAAGTCCACAGGGGATCAGCAATCAGCCCCAGCATTTT	TRBD1	NA	TRBV7-2	TRBJ1-5
CASSLAPAKNIQYF	TGTGCCAGCAGCTTGGCACCAGCCAAAAACATTCAGTACTTC	NA	NA	TRBV7-9	TRBJ2-4
CSVTGTAYGYTF	TGCAGCGTCACCGGGACAGCCTATGGCTACACCTTC	TRBD1	NA	TRBV29-1	TRBJ1-2
CASSGRTGDYPYNEQFF	TGCGCCAGCAGCGGACGAACAGGGGATTATCCCTACAATGAGCAGTTCTTC	TRBD1	NA	TRBV10-2	TRBJ2-1
CAWSAGLAGLETQYF	TGTGCCTGGAGTGCCGGACTAGCGGGTTTAGAGACCCAGTACTTC	TRBD2	NA	TRBV30	TRBJ2-5
CASSPRTGDPYEQYF	TGTGCCAGCAGCCCGCGGACAGGGGACCCCTACGAGCAGTACTTC	TRBD1	NA	TRBV3-1/TRBV3-2	TRBJ2-7
CAWGDSWNTEAFF	TGTGCCTGGGGGGACAGTTGGAACACTGAAGCTTTCTTT	TRBD1	NA	TRBV30	TRBJ1-1
CASSLSAGGIFNEQFF	TGTGCCAGCAGTTTATCAGCGGGGGGGATCTTCAATGAGCAGTTCTTC	TRBD2	NA	TRBV27	TRBJ2-1
CASSQDKVQTKNTEAFF	TGCGCCAGCAGCCAAGATAAAGTACAAACGAAGAACACTGAAGCTTTCTTT	NA	NA	TRBV4-1	TRBJ1-1
CASRLKGAYNSPLHF	TGTGCCAGCAGACTAAAGGGGGCCTATAATTCACCCCTCCACTTT	NA	medium-sized	TRBV13	TRBJ1-6
CASSPSSSSYNEQFF	TGTGCCAGCAGTCCCTCCTCGAGCTCCTACAATGAGCAGTTCTTC	NA	NA	TRBV2	TRBJ2-1
CASRPRQGNGELFF	TGTGCCAGCAGGCCCAGACAGGGGAACGGGGAGCTGTTTTTT	TRBD1	NA	TRBV11-2	TRBJ2-2
CASSQLTSGFANTGELFF	TGTGCCAGCAGCCAACTGACTAGCGGGTTCGCGAACACCGGGGAGCTGTTTTTT	TRBD2	NA	TRBV11-2	TRBJ2-2
CASSRRQTNYGYTF	TGTGCCAGCAGCAGAAGACAGACTAACTATGGCTACACCTTC	NA	NA	TRBV5-4	TRBJ1-2
CASSLDTNTEAFF	TGTGCCAGCAGCTTAGACACGAACACTGAAGCTTTCTTT	NA	NA	TRBV7-8	TRBJ1-1
CASSHRQGRGETQYF	TGTGCCAGCAGCCACCGACAGGGGCGAGGGGAGACCCAGTACTTC	TRBD1	few	TRBV11-2	TRBJ2-5
CASSLSPGQGYEQYF	TGTGCCAGCAGTTTGAGTCCCGGACAGGGGTACGAGCAGTACTTC	TRBD1	NA	TRBV27	TRBJ2-7
CASSVGRVNTGELFF	TGTGCCAGCAGCGTAGGCAGGGTCAACACCGGGGAGCTGTTTTTT	NA	few	TRBV9	TRBJ2-2
CASRPHDSYEQYF	TGTGCCAGCAGGCCCCACGACAGTTACGAGCAGTACTTC	NA	NA	TRBV28	TRBJ2-7
CASSFGSSLDTQYF	TGTGCCAGCAGTTTCGGTAGCTCTCTTGATACGCAGTATTTT	NA	NA	TRBV27	TRBJ2-3
CASSPGLTLANTGELFF	TGTGCCAGCAGCCCCGGACTGACTTTGGCGAACACCGGGGAGCTGTTTTTT	NA	NA	TRBV13	TRBJ2-2
CASQGAGQPQHF	TGTGCCAGCCAGGGGGCGGGACAGCCCCAGCATTTT	TRBD1	few	TRBV2	TRBJ1-5
CASRPDVGAAEQYF	TGTGCCAGCAGGCCTGATGTGGGGGCGGCCGAGCAGTACTTC	NA	NA	TRBV5-6	TRBJ2-7
CASSFAAGGAVYGYTF	TGTGCCAGCAGTTTCGCTGCAGGGGGCGCGGTCTATGGCTACACCTTC	TRBD1	NA	TRBV6-5	TRBJ1-2